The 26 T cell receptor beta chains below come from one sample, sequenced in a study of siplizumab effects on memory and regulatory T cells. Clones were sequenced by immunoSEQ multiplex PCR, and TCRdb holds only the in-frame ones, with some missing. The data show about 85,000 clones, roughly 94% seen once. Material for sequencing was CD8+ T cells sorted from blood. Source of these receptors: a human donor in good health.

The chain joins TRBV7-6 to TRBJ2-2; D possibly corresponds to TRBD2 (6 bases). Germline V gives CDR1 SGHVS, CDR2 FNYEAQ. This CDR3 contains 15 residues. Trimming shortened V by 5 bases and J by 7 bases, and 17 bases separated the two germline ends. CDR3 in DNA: TGTGCCAGCAGCCCAGATGTGCGGCGGGGCGGGGAGCTGTTTTTT. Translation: CASSPDVRRGGELFF.

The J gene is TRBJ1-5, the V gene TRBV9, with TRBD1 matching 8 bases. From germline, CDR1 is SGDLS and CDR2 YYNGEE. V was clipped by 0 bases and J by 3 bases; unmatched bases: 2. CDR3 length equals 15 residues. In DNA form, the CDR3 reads TGTGCCAGCAGCGTAGGGACAGGGTACAATCAGCCCCAGCATTTT. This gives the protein CASSVGTGYNQPQHF. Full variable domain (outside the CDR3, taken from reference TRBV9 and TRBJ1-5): DSGVTQTPKHLITATGQRVTLRCSPRSGDLSVYWYQQSLDQGLQFLIQYYNGEERAKGNILERFSAQQFPDLHSELNLSSLELGDSALYFCASSVGTGYNQPQHFGDGTRLSIL.

CDR3 bases: TGTGCCACCTCGGAGGGGGGATGGGGGAGAAGTCAGCCCCAGCATTTT. Amino acid sequence: CATSEGGWGRSQPQHF. The chain links TRBV27 to TRBJ1-5; a possible D gene is TRBD1 (6 bases). V was clipped by 10 bases and J by 6 bases, with 25 bases between them. Germline V gives CDR1 MNHEY, CDR2 SMNVEV (reference sequence). The CDR3 totals 16 residues.

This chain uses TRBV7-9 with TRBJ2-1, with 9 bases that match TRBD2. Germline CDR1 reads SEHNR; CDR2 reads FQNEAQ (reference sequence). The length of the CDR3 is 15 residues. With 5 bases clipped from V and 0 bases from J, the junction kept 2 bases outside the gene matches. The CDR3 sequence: CASSLSGSSYNEQFF. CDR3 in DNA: TGTGCCAGCAGCCTTAGCGGGAGCTCCTACAATGAGCAGTTCTTC.

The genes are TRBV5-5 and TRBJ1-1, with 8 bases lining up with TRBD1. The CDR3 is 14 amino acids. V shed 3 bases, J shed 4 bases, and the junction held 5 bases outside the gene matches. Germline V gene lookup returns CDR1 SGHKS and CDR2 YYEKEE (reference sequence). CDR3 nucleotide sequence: TGTGCCAGCAGCTCCGACAGGGGCACCACTGAAGCTTTCTTT. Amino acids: CASSSDRGTTEAFF.

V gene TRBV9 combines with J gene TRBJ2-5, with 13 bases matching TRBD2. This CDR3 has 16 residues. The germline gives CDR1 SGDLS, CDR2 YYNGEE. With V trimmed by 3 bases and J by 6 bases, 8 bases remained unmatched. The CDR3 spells CASSAPGLAGRQTQYF. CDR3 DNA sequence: TGTGCCAGCAGCGCGCCGGGACTAGCGGGACGGCAGACCCAGTACTTC.

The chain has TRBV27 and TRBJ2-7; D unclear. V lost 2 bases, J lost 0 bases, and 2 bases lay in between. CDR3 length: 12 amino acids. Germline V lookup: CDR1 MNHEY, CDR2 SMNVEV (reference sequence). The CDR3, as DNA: TGTGCCAGCAGTTTAAGCTCCTACGAGCAGTACTTC. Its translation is CASSLSSYEQYF.

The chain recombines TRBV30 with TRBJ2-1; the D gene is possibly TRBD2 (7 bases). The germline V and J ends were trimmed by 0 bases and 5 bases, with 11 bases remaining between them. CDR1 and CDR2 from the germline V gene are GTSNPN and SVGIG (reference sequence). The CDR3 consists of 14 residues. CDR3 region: CAWSVRGANNEQFF. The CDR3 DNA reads TGTGCCTGGAGTGTCCGGGGGGCGAACAATGAGCAGTTCTTC. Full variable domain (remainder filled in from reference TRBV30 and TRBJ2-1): SQTIHQWPATLVQPVGSPLSLECTVEGTSNPNLYWYRQAAGRGLQLLFYSVGIGQISSEVPQNLSASRPQDRQFILSSKKLLLSDSGFYLCAWSVRGANNEQFFGPGTRLTVL.

The CDR3 coding sequence is TGTGCCAGCAGCCGGACTGGCTTGACCTACGAGCAGTACTTC. It yields the protein CASSRTGLTYEQYF. The chain employs TRBV14 and TRBJ2-7, with a possible D match to TRBD2 (5 bases). Trimming left V 4 bases short and J 2 bases short, with 12 bases between. In germline, CDR1 is SGHDN, CDR2 FVKESK. The CDR3 covers 14 residues.

The CDR3 region is CASSLTYTENYGYTF. For the CDR3, the DNA is TGTGCCAGCAGCTTAACGTACACGGAGAACTATGGCTACACCTTC. This chain joins TRBV7-3 and TRBJ1-2; D gene unclear. Trimming cost V 0 bases and J 2 bases, with 10 bases left between them. In germline, CDR1 is SGHTA, CDR2 FQGTGA. CDR3 length equals 15 residues.

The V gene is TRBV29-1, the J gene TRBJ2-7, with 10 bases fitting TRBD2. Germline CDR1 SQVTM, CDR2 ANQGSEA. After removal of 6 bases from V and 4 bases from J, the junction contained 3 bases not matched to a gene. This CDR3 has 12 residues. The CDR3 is CSVWTSGYEQYF. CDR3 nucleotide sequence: TGCAGCGTATGGACTAGCGGATACGAGCAGTACTTC.

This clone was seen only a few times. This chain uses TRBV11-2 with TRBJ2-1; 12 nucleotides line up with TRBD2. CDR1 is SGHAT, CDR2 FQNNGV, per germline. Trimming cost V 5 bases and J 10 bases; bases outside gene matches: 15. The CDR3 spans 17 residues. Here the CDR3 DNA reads TGTGCCAGCAGCATAACCTCACGACTAGCGGGAGTAGGCGAGCAGTTCTTC. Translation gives CASSITSRLAGVGEQFF. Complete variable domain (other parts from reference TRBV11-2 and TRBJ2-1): EAGVAQSPRYKIIEKRQSVAFWCNPISGHATLYWYQQILGQGPKLLIQFQNNGVVDDSQLPKDRFSAERLKGVDSTLKIQPAKLEDSAVYLCASSITSRLAGVGEQFFGPGTRLTVL.

The CDR3 nucleotides read TGTGCCAGCAGTTTAGGACCAAGCAATGAGCAGTTCTTC. Translated, it gives CASSLGPSNEQFF. V is TRBV27 and J is TRBJ2-1, with D uncertain. This CDR3 has 13 amino acids. CDR1 and CDR2 (germline): MNHEY, SMNVEV (reference sequence). V was cut by 2 bases and J by 6 bases, with 8 bases left in between.

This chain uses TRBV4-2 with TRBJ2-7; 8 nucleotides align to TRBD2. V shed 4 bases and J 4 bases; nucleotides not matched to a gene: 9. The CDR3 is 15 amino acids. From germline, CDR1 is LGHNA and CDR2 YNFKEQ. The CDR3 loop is CASSLLGTSFYEQYF. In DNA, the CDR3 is TGTGCCAGCAGCCTACTAGGGACTAGTTTTTACGAGCAGTACTTC.

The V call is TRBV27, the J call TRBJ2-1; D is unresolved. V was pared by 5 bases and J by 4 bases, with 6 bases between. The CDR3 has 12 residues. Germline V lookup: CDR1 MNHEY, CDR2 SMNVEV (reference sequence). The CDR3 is CASSTDYNEQFF. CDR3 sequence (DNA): TGTGCCAGCAGTACTGATTACAATGAGCAGTTCTTC.

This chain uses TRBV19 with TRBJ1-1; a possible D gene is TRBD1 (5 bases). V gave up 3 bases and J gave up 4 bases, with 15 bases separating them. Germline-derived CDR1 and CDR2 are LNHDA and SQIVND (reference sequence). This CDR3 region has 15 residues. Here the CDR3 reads CASSMTGMGGTEAFF. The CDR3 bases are TGTGCCAGTAGTATGACGGGAATGGGGGGCACTGAAGCTTTCTTT.

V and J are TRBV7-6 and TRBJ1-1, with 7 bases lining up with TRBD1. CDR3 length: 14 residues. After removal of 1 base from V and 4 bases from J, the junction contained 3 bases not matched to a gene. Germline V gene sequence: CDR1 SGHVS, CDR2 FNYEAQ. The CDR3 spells CASSLGAGGTEAFF. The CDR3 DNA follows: TGTGCCAGCAGCTTAGGGGCAGGGGGCACTGAAGCTTTCTTT. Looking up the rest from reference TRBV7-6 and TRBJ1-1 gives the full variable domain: GAGVSQSPRYKVTKRGQDVALRCDPISGHVSLYWYRQALGQGPEFLTYFNYEAQQDKSGLPNDRFSAERPEGSISTLTIQRTEQRDSAMYRCASSLGAGGTEAFFGQGTRLTVV.

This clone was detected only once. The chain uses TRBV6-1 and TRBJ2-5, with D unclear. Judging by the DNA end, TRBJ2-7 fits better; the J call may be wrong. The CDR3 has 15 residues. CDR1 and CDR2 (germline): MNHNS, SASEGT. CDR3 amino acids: CASSEALRLDAEQYF. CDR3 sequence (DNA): TGTGCCAGCAGTGAAGCGCTAAGGTTAGACGCCGAGCAGTACTTC.

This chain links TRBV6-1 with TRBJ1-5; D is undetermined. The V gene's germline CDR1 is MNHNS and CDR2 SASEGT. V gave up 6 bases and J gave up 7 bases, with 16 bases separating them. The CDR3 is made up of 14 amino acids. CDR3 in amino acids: CASRHEEDYQPQHF. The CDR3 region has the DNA TGTGCCAGCAGACACGAGGAGGATTACCAGCCCCAGCATTTT.

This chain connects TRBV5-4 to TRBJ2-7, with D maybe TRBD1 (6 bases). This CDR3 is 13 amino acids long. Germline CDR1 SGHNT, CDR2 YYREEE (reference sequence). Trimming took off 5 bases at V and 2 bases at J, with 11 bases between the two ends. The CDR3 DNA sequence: TGTGCCAGCAGTGATGGGACACCCTACGAGCAGTACTTC. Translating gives CASSDGTPYEQYF.

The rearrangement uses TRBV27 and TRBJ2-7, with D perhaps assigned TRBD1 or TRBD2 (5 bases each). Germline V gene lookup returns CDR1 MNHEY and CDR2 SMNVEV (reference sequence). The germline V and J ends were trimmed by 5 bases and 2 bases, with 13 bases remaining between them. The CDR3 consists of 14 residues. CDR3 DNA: TGTGCCAGCAGTCCCGGACGGGACCCCTACGAGCAGTACTTC. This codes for CASSPGRDPYEQYF.

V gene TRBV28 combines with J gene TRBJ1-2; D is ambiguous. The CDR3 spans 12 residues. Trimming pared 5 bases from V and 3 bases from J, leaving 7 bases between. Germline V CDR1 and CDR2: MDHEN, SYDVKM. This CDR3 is CASSPGDYGYTF. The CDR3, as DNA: TGTGCCAGCAGTCCCGGGGACTATGGCTACACCTTC.

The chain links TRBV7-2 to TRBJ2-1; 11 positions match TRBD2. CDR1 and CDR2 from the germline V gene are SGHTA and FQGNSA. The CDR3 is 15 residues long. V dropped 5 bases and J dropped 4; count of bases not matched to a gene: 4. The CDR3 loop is CASSPTSGEYNEQFF. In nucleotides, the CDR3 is TGTGCCAGCAGCCCGACTAGCGGGGAATACAATGAGCAGTTCTTC.

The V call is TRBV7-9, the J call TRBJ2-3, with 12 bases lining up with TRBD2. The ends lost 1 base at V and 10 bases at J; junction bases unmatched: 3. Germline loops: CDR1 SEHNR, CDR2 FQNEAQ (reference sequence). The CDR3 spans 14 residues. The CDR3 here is CASSLVLAGGSQYF. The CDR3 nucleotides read TGTGCCAGCAGCTTAGTCCTAGCGGGAGGGTCGCAGTATTTT.

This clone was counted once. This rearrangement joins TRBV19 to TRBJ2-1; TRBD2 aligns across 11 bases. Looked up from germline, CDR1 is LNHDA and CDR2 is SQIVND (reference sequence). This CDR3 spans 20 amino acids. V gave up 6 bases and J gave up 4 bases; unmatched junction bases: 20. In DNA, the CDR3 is TGTGCCAGTAGCACGCTAGCGGGAGGCTCGTTTGAAGGGGATTACAATGAGCAGTTCTTC. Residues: CASSTLAGGSFEGDYNEQFF.

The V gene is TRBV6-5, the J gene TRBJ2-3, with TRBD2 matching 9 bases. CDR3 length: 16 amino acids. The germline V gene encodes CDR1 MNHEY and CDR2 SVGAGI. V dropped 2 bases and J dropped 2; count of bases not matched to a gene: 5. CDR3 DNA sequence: TGTGCCAGCAGTTACGGGCTAGCGGGAAACACAGATACGCAGTATTTT. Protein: CASSYGLAGNTDTQYF.